The rows below give T cell receptor beta chains drawn from one sample of a study of blood T cells in healthy people across ages. TCRdb re-called the 5' RACE reads with MiXCR, one entry per CDR3 protein. The data hold roughly 500,000 distinct CDR3 sequences, with roughly a quarter observed a single time. Material: blood. The receptors come from a woman between 65 and 79 years old in good health. The CDR3 runs from the conserved cysteine through the conserved F or W. D genes are given only for firm matches. Clone size is shown for a subset of rows, as once, few, many or a class of expanded clone.

D,size,V,J,DNA,CDR3
TRBD1,-,TRBV28,TRBJ2-7,TGTGCCAGCAGCACGCAGGGGGCTAACGAGCAGTACTTC,CASSTQGANEQYF
-,-,TRBV4-2,TRBJ1-6,TGTGCCAGCAGCCAAGCTGACCTTAGCTCCTATAATTCACCCCTCCACTTT,CASSQADLSSYNSPLHF
-,-,TRBV6-5,TRBJ2-3,TGTGCCAGCAGACCAGGGTTCCCAGATACGCAGTATTTT,CASRPGFPDTQYF
-,-,TRBV20-1,TRBJ1-1,TGCAGTGCCAGAGGCGGGGGATGGGAAGCTTTCTTT,CSARGGGWEAFF
TRBD1,few,TRBV6-2/TRBV6-3,TRBJ2-4,TGTGCCAGCAGTTACTGGACAGGGCTAGGGGCCAAAAACATTCAGTACTTC,CASSYWTGLGAKNIQYF
TRBD2,-,TRBV20-1,TRBJ2-5,TGCAGTGCTAGATTAGCGGGAGGAGATTGGGAGACCCAGTACTTC,CSARLAGGDWETQYF
-,few,TRBV28,TRBJ2-4,TGTGCCAGCAGTTTATGGGGGGGGGCGAATGCCAAAAACATTCAGTACTTC,CASSLWGGANAKNIQYF
-,-,TRBV25-1,TRBJ2-7,TGTGCCAGCAGTGATGCACGGAAAGTGGGTGACGAGCAGTACTTC,CASSDARKVGDEQYF
-,-,TRBV7-2,TRBJ2-7,TGTGCCAGCAGCCGGCGAGTTGAAAGCTCCTACGAGCAGTACTTC,CASSRRVESSYEQYF
-,few,TRBV3-1,TRBJ2-1,TGTGCCAGCAGCCTCGGGGCCCCAGTGGAGCAGTTCTTC,CASSLGAPVEQFF
-,-,TRBV24-1,TRBJ2-3,TGTGCCACCAGAGGCAGTAGCACAGATACGCAGTATTTT,CATRGSSTDTQYF
TRBD2,-,TRBV4-2,TRBJ2-7,TGTGCCAGCAGCCATTTAGCGGGGGAATACGAGCAGTACTTC,CASSHLAGEYEQYF
TRBD1,-,TRBV7-6,TRBJ1-2,TGTGCCAGCAGCTCAGGCACAGGGGGCTACTATGGCTACACCTTC,CASSSGTGGYYGYTF
TRBD1,-,TRBV7-2,TRBJ2-1,TGTGCCAGCAGCGCCGGACAGGTCCCCGGCAAGATTGAGCAGTTCTTC,CASSAGQVPGKIEQFF
TRBD2,-,TRBV28,TRBJ2-1,TGTGCCAGCAGCTTCTCTAGCGGGGGGGCCAATGAGCAGTTCTTC,CASSFSSGGANEQFF
-,few,TRBV5-1,TRBJ1-2,TGCGCCAGCAGCTTGACCGGGGAAGATGGCTACACCTTC,CASSLTGEDGYTF